This T cell receptor (beta chain) appears in the sequencing data of a study of cytomegalovirus exposure and HLA in healthy donors. Study as a whole: Of all 400 or so donors who were genotyped, roughly 81% belonged to the Caucasian-associated ancestry cluster.

PCR involved 60 Vbeta and 13 Jbeta primers. This table comes from immunoSEQ multiplex PCR, and its TCRdb copy is limited to in-frame clones, with some not included. The data show more than 75,000 clones, roughly four fifths seen once. The junction had 10 bases not matched to a gene; V was cut back by 5 bases and J by 5 bases. CDR3 length equals 15 residues. CDR1 and CDR2 (germline): SGHNT, YENEEA. The sequencing sample was made of PBMCs. V usage is TRBV11-3 and J usage is TRBJ2-5; 8 bases align to TRBD2. The clonotype was recovered from a woman aged 45-65 years in good health and CMV-seropositive. The CDR3 protein is CASSKGGLGGETQYF. As DNA, the CDR3 is TGTGCCAGCAGCAAGGGGGGACTAGGTGGTGAGACCCAGTACTTC.